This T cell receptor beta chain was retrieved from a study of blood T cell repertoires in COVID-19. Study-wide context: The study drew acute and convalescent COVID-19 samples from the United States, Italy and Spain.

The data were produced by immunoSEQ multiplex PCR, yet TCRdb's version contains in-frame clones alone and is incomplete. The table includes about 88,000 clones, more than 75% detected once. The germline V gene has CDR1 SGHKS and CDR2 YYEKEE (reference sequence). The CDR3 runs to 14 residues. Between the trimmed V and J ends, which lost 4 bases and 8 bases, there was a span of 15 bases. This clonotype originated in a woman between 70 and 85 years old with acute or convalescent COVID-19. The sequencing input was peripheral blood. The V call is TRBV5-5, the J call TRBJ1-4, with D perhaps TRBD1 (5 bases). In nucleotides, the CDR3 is TGTGCCAGCAGCCAGATCGGGGGTGGGGAAAAACTGTTTTTT. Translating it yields CASSQIGGGEKLFF.